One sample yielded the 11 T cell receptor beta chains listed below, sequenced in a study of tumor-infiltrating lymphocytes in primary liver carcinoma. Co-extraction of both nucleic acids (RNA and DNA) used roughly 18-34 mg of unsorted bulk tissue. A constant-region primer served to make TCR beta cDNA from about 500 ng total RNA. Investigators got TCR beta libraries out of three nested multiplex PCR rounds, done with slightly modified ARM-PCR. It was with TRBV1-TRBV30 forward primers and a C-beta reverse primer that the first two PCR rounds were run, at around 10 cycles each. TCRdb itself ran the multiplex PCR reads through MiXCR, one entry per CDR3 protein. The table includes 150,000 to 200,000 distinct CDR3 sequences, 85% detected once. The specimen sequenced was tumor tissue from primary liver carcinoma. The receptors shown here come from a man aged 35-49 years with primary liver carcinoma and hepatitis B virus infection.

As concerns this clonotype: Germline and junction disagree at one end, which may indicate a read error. The CDR3 loop is CTSSFQGALDNKQFF. The CDR3 nucleotides are TGTACCAGCAGCTTCCAGGGAGCGCTGGACAATAAGCAGTTCTTC. This chain connects TRBV11-2 to TRBJ2-1, with D possibly being TRBD1 or TRBD2 (5 bases each). The CDR3 totals 15 residues. CDR1 is SGHAT, CDR2 FQNNGV, per germline.

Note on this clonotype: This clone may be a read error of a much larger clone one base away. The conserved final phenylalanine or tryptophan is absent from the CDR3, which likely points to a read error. The CDR3 region is CASSLYAQPQHS. In nucleotides, the CDR3 is TGTGCCAGCAGTTTATATGCTCAGCCCCAGCATTCT. The chain is built from TRBV28 and TRBJ1-5, with unresolved D. Germline CDR1 is MDHEN and CDR2 is SYDVKM. CDR3 size: 12 residues. The germline V and J ends were trimmed by 1 base and 6 bases, with 4 bases remaining between them.

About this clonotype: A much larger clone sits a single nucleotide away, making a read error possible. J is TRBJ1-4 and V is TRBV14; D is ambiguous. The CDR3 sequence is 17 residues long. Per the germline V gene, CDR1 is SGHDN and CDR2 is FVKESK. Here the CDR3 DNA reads TGTTCCAGCAGCCAAGATTTCCGGGGTAGTTCAAATGAAAAACTGTTTTTT. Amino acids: CSSSQDFRGSSNEKLFF.

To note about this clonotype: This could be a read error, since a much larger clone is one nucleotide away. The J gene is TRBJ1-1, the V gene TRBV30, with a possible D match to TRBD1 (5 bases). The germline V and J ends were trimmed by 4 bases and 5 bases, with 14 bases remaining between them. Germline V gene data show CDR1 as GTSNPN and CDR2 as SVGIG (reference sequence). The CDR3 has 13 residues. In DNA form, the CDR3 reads TGTGCCTGGACTGTAGGGGTCGGAACTGAAGCTTTCTTT. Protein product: CAWTVGVGTEAFF.

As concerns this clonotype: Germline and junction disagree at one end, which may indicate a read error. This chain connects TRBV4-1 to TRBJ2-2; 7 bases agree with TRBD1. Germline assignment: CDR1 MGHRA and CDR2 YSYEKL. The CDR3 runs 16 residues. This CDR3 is CTSSPQTGVLNTGELF. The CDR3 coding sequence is TGCACCAGCAGCCCCCAAACAGGGGTCCTAAACACCGGGGAGCTGTTT.

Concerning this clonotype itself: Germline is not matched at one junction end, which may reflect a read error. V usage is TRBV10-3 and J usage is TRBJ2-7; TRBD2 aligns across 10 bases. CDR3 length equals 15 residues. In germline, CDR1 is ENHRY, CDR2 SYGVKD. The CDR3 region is CGISYGTSDSYEQYF. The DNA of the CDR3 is TGTGGCATCAGCTACGGGACTAGCGACTCATATGAGCAGTACTTC.

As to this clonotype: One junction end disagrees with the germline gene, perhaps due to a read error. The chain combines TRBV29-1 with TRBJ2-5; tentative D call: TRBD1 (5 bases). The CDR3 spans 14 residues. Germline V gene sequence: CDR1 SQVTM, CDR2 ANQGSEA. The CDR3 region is CSVEDVGQGEIHYF. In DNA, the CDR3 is TGCAGTGTTGAGGATGTCGGACAAGGAGAGATCCACTACTTC.

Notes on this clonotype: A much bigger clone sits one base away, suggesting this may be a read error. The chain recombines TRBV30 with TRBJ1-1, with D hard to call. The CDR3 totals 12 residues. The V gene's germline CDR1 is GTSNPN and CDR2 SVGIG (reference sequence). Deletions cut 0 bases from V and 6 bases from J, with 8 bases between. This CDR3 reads CAWSVGLPEAFF. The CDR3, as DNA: TGTGCCTGGAGTGTAGGCCTCCCTGAAGCTTTCTTT.

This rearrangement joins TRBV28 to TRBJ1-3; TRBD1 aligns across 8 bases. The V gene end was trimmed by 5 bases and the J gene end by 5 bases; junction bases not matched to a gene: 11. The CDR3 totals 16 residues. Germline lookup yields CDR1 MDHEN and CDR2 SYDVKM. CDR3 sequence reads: CASSQVGQETRNTIYF. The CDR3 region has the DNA TGTGCCAGCAGTCAAGTGGGACAGGAGACTAGAAACACCATATATTTT.

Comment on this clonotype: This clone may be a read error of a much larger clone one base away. The CDR3 sequence: CANSFIDRDRYEQYF. The CDR3 nucleotides read TGCGCCAACAGCTTCATCGACAGGGACCGGTACGAGCAGTACTTC. The rearrangement links TRBV5-1 to TRBJ2-7, with 7 nucleotides matching TRBD1. CDR1 and CDR2 (germline): SGHRS, YFSETQ. The CDR3 spans 15 residues. The whole variable domain, filled in from reference TRBV5-1 and TRBJ2-7, reads KAGVTQTPRYLIKTRGQQVTLSCSPISGHRSVSWYQQTPGQGLQFLFEYFSETQRNKGNFPGRFSGRQFSNSRSEMNVSTLELGDSALYLCANSFIDRDRYEQYFGPGTRLTVT.

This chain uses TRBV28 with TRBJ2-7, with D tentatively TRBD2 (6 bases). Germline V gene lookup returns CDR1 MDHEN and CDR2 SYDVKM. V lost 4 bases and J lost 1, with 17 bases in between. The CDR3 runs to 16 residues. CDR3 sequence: CASSSSSRTNSYEQYF. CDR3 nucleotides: TGTGCCAGCAGTTCATCCTCCCGGACTAATTCCTACGAGCAGTACTTC.